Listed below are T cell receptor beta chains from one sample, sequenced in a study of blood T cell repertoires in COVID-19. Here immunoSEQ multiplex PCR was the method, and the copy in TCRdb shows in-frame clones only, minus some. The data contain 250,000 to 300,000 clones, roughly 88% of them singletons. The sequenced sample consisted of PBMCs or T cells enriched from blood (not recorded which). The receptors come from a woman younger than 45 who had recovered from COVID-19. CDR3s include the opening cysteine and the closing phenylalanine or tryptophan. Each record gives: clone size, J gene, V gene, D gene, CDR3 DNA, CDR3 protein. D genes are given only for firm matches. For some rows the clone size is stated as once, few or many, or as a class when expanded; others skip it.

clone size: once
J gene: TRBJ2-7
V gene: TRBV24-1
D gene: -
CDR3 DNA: TGTGCCACCGCCCGGACCGAGGGCGAGCAGTACTTC
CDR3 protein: CATARTEGEQYF

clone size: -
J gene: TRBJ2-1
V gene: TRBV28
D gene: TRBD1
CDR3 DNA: TGTGCCAGCAGGCCGGAACGGGACAGGGGGAACAATGAGCAGTTCTTC
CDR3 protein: CASRPERDRGNNEQFF

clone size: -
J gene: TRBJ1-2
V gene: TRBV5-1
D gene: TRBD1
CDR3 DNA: TGCGCCAGCAGCTTGGGAGGGACAGGGGTCAACTATGGCTACACCTTC
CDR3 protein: CASSLGGTGVNYGYTF

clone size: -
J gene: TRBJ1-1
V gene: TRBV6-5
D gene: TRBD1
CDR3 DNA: TGTGCCAGCAGAGGGACAGACCGGAACACTGAAGCTTTCTTT
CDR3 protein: CASRGTDRNTEAFF

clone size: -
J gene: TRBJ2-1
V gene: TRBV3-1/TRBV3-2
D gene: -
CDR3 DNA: TGTGCCAGCAGCCAAGTTCTAAGACAGGTATACAATGAGCAGTTCTTC
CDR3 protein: CASSQVLRQVYNEQFF

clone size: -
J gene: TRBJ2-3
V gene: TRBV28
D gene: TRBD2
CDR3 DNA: TGTGCCAGCAGTTATATGACTAGCGGGAATGGTACGCAGTATTTT
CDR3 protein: CASSYMTSGNGTQYF

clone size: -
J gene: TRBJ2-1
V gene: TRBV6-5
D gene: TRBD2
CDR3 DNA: TGTGCCAGCAGTCCGGGGGGGATCAATGAGCAGTTCTTC
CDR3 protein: CASSPGGINEQFF

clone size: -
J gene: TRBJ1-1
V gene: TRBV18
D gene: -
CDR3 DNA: TGTGCCAGCTCTCCCCTGGGGGCAGGAATGAACACTGAAGCTTTCTTT
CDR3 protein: CASSPLGAGMNTEAFF

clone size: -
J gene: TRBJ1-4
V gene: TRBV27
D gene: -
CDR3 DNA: TGTGCCAGCAGTTTATGGGGCCGGGAACTGTTTTTT
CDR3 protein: CASSLWGRELFF

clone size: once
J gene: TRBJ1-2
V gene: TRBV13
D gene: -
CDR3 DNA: TGTGCCAGCAGCTTATACAGGGACTATGGCTACACCTTC
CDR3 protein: CASSLYRDYGYTF

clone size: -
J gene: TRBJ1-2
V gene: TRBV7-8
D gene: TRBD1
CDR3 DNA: TGTGCCAGCAGCAAGCGGAGCCTACCGGGACAGGGGACTTTGAGCGTTACCTTC
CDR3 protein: CASSKRSLPGQGTLSVTF

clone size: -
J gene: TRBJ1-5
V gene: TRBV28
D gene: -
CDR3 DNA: TGTGCCAGCAGTCACCCGACAGGACATCAGCCCCAGCATTTT
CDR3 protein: CASSHPTGHQPQHF

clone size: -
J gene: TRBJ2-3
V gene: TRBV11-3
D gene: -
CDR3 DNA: TGTGCCAGCAGCTTAGGCTCCAATCTAGGGGCAGATACGCAGTATTTT
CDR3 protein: CASSLGSNLGADTQYF

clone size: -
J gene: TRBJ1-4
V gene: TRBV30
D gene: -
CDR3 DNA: TGTGCCTGGAGTCCCTCTCGACAGTCTGAGAAAAGGTTT
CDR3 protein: CAWSPSRQSEKRF

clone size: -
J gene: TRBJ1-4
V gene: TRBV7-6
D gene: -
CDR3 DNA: TGTGCCAGCAGCTTAGGGGCATTTGAAAAACTGTTTTTT
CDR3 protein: CASSLGAFEKLFF

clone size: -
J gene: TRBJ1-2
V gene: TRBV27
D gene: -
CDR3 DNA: TGTGCCAGCAGTCCCACGATGAGGCAAAACTATGGCTACACCTTC
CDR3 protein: CASSPTMRQNYGYTF

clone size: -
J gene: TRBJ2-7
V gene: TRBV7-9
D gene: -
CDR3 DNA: TGTGCCAGCAGCTTGGGTCAGAGGGCCCACGAGCAGTACTTC
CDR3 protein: CASSLGQRAHEQYF

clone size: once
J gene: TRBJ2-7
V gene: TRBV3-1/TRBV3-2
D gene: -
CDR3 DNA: TGTGCCAGCAGCCGCTCGGAGGGCCCCGTCCCCCACGAGCAGTACTTC
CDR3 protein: CASSRSEGPVPHEQYF

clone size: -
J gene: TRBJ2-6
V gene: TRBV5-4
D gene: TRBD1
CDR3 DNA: TGTGCCAGCAGGGCCGGGACAGGGATTGCTGGGGCCAACGTCCTGACTTTC
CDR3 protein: CASRAGTGIAGANVLTF

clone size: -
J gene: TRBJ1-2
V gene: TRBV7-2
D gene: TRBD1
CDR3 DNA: TGTGCCAGCAGCTTAGCAGGGACAGACTATGGCTACACCTTC
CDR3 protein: CASSLAGTDYGYTF

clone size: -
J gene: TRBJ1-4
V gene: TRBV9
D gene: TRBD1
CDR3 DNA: TGTGCCAGCAGCCCAAGGGACAGTCGCGAAAAACTGTTTTTT
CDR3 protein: CASSPRDSREKLFF

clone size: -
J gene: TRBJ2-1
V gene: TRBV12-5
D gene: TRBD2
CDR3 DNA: TGTGCTAGTGCCCAAGGACTAGCGAATTACAATGAGCAGTTCTTC
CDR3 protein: CASAQGLANYNEQFF

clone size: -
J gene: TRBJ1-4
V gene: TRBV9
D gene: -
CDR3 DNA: TGTGCCAGCAGCGTAGGAAGGGGCTCCGGTGAAAAACTGTTTTTT
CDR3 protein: CASSVGRGSGEKLFF

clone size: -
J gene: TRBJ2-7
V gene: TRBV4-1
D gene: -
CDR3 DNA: TGCGCCAGCAGCCAATCGGTACGCCAGGTTGTCGAGCAGTACTTC
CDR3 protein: CASSQSVRQVVEQYF

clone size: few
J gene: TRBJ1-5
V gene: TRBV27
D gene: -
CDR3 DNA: TGTGCCAGCAGTCCCTTCCCCAGGAGGCGTGATCAGCCCCAGCATTTT
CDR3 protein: CASSPFPRRRDQPQHF

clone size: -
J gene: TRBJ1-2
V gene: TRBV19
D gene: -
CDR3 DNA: TGTGCCAGTAGTATGAATCCCGCCAGTAACTATGGCTACACCTTC
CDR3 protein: CASSMNPASNYGYTF